The source of this TCR beta chain is a study of control samples from healthy donors and cancer patients. This CDR3 has 12 amino acids. Deletions cut 2 bases from V and 7 bases from J, with 8 bases between. In germline, CDR1 is LGHNA, CDR2 YNFKEQ. Data came from immunoSEQ multiplex PCR; TCRdb stores just in-frame clones and leaves some out. The data hold 100,000 to 150,000 clones, with roughly 92% observed a single time. This clonotype was obtained from a man younger than 30 in good health. Sequenced: blood. The chain joins TRBV4-2 to TRBJ1-2; maybe TRBD1 (5 bases). The DNA for the CDR3 is TGTGCCAGCAGCCAACGGGACGCTGGCTACACCTTC. Translation gives CASSQRDAGYTF.